This entry features one T cell receptor beta chain sequence. Its antigen remains unknown. The CDR3 runs to 16 residues. Trimming removed 4 bases from V and 6 bases from J, with 22 bases in between. Using unique molecular identifiers, the investigators prepared the TCRbeta library. Each CDR3 protein gets one entry after TCRdb re-called the PCR reads with MiXCR. The sample yields 700,000 to 950,000 distinct CDR3 sequences, approximately 15% seen once. The sample comes from a study of T-cell reconstitution after alpha-beta-depleted transplantation in children. The study's findings and limits: Diversity and T-cell counts at one year after transplant derived mostly from new T cells.

This clonotype originated in a male patient younger than 18 who had a stem cell transplant for acute lymphoblastic leukemia, so the T cells may come from the graft donor. The source was PBMCs, mostly from graft donor cells, collected 360 days after TCRalphabeta/CD19-depleted stem cell transplant. The chain links TRBV12-3 or TRBV12-4 to TRBJ2-7, with D perhaps matching TRBD2 (6 bases). As DNA, the CDR3 is TGTGCCAGCAGTTCCCGGACTAAACGGAACCTCTTCGAGCAGTACTTC. Encoded protein: CASSSRTKRNLFEQYF.